This TCR beta chain originates from a study of T cell responses to AZD1222 COVID-19 vaccine. This CDR3 has 13 amino acids. Between the trimmed V and J ends, which lost 3 bases and 4 bases, there was a span of 12 bases. Germline loops: CDR1 SQVTM, CDR2 ANQGSEA. Notes on this clone: Its cognate antigen is unknown.

Sequenced by immunoSEQ multiplex PCR; TCRdb stores in-frame clones only, minus some. Seen here are about 120,000 clones, 80% to 95% observed once, and the top ten hold more than 3.5%. Points from the study as a whole: Elevations in Spike-specific TCR breadth and depth followed administration of two AZD1222 doses. No repertoire was sampled before or during the peak T cell response, only after it. Close to half of all spike-specific TCRs reportedly target regions of the variants that are unmutated. Regions 160-218 and 743-854 dominated among vaccine-associated CD4 TCRs spanning spike.

The rearrangement joins TRBV29-1 to TRBJ1-2, with D unresolved. The receptor was derived from an adult who received the MenACWY meningococcal vaccine as a control. The source material was peripheral blood, sampled 28 days after the second dose of the MenACWY control vaccine. The CDR3 nucleotides read TGCAGCGTTGATGGGGAGACTGGCTATGGCTACACCTTC. Its protein product is CSVDGETGYGYTF.